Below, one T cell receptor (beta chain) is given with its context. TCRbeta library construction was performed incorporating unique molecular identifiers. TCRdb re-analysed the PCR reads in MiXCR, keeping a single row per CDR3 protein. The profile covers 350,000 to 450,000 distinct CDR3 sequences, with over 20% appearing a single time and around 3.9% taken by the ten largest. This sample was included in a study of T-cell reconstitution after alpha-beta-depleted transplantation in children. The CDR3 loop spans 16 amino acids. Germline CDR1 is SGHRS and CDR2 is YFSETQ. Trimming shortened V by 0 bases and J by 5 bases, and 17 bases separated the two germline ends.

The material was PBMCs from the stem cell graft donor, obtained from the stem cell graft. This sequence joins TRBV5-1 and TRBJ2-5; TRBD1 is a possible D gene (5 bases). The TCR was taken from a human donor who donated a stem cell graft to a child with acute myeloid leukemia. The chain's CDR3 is CASSLVVGRVGETQYF. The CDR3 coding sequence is TGCGCCAGCAGCTTGGTAGTCGGCAGGGTCGGGGAGACCCAGTACTTC.